The 21 T cell receptor beta chains below all came from one sample that was sequenced in a study of shared clonotypes between healthy human individuals. Clones were read by immunoSEQ multiplex PCR, and TCRdb kept only the in-frame ones, dropping some. The table lists about 2 million clones, 85% to 95% of them singletons. Input material: naive CD4+ T cells sorted from blood. Subset noted: CD45RA+ positively selected. The source is a man between 18 and 29 years old in good health.

The genes are TRBV5-1 and TRBJ2-2, with D tentatively TRBD1 (6 bases). V was cut by 4 bases and J by 3 bases, with 16 bases left in between. The CDR3 is 16 residues long. Germline V gene sequence: CDR1 SGHRS, CDR2 YFSETQ. The CDR3 protein is CASSPTGQTHTGELFF. CDR3 DNA: TGCGCCAGCAGCCCTACCGGACAGACCCACACCGGGGAGCTGTTTTTT.

The V and J genes are TRBV10-3 and TRBJ2-1; D is possibly TRBD1 (6 bases). V shed 5 bases and J shed 15 bases, with 17 bases lying between them. The germline gives CDR1 ENHRY, CDR2 SYGVKD. CDR3 length equals 12 residues. The CDR3 spells CAISNTSLGGFF. In nucleotides, the CDR3 is TGTGCCATCAGTAACACATCCTTAGGGGGGTTCTTC.

This chain links TRBV10-3 with TRBJ2-2; 10 bases line up with TRBD1. The CDR3 extends over 15 amino acids. V was clipped by 6 bases and J by 4 bases; unmatched bases: 5. Germline V lookup: CDR1 ENHRY, CDR2 SYGVKD. CDR3 sequence reads: CAIRAGTGVTGELFF. DNA for the CDR3: TGTGCCATCAGAGCCGGGACAGGGGTCACCGGGGAGCTGTTTTTT.

The chain combines TRBV5-1 with TRBJ1-2, with a possible D match to TRBD1 (6 bases). Trimming shortened V by 3 bases and J by 7 bases, and 7 bases separated the two germline ends. Germline V gene data show CDR1 as SGHRS and CDR2 as YFSETQ. CDR3 length: 11 residues. CDR3 nucleotides: TGCGCCAGCAGCTCGACAGGTGGCTACACCTTC. Its translation is CASSSTGGYTF.

The chain joins TRBV2 to TRBJ1-2, with D possibly matching TRBD1 (5 bases). The CDR3 has 14 residues. The germline CDR1 and CDR2 sequences are SNHLY and FYNNEI. V was pared by 7 bases and J by 8 bases, with 20 bases between. CDR3: CASTLSGEHKGYTF. CDR3 sequence (DNA): TGTGCCAGCACCCTGTCGGGGGAGCACAAAGGCTACACCTTC.

The CDR3 nucleotides are TGCGCCAGCAGCCAAACCTGGGATCGGTCCACAGATACGCAGTATTTT. Translating gives CASSQTWDRSTDTQYF. This chain uses TRBV4-1 with TRBJ2-3; D is ambiguous. Germline-derived CDR1 and CDR2 are MGHRA and YSYEKL. The V end was cut by 2 bases, the J end by 2 bases, with 14 bases between. CDR3 length: 16 residues.

This clone was observed a single time. The chain combines TRBV9 with TRBJ1-1; D unclear. The CDR3 contains 14 residues. The germline V gene has CDR1 SGDLS and CDR2 YYNGEE. Trimming cost V 9 bases and J 6 bases, with 21 bases left between them. The CDR3 coding sequence is TGTGCCATCCTAAAACGGGGAATTGTTGCTGAAGCTTTCTTT. It is translated as CAILKRGIVAEAFF. The complete variable domain, with remaining parts taken from reference TRBV9 and TRBJ1-1, reads DSGVTQTPKHLITATGQRVTLRCSPRSGDLSVYWYQQSLDQGLQFLIQYYNGEERAKGNILERFSAQQFPDLHSELNLSSLELGDSALYFCAILKRGIVAEAFFGQGTRLTVV.

J is TRBJ1-5 and V is TRBV19; D is unclear. This CDR3 has 18 residues. With 2 bases removed from V and 7 bases from J, the gap between germline ends came to 24 bases. Germline-derived CDR1 and CDR2 are LNHDA and SQIVND (reference sequence). CDR3 sequence reads: CASSISGSGRRVLQPQHF. CDR3 DNA sequence: TGTGCCAGTAGTATAAGTGGTTCGGGCAGGAGGGTCTTACAGCCCCAGCATTTT.

The chain carries TRBV30 and TRBJ2-7; D is unresolved. Per the germline V gene, CDR1 is GTSNPN and CDR2 is SVGIG (reference sequence). CDR3 length: 11 residues. The ends were cut back, 6 bases at V and 3 bases at J, with 9 bases in the middle. Here the CDR3 DNA reads TGTGCCTGTATGAAGGACTACGAGCAGTACTTC. It is translated as CACMKDYEQYF.

This clone has more than one count but fewer than ten. The V call is TRBV25-1, the J call TRBJ2-5, with 7 bases lining up with TRBD1. The ends lost 4 bases at V and 4 bases at J; junction bases unmatched: 6. Germline V lookup: CDR1 MGHDK, CDR2 SYGVNS. The CDR3 loop spans 14 amino acids. The CDR3 loop is CASSGATGPETQYF. The CDR3 DNA sequence: TGTGCCAGCAGTGGGGCGACAGGGCCAGAGACCCAGTACTTC.

The table lists this clone with a few counts. The chain combines TRBV15 with TRBJ2-1, with TRBD1 matching 7 bases. CDR3 size: 18 residues. The junction had 15 bases not matched to a gene; V was cut back by 3 bases and J by 4 bases. Germline CDR1 reads LNHNV; CDR2 reads YYDKDF (reference sequence). The CDR3 sequence is CATSSPVSKDRNYNEQFF. CDR3 bases: TGTGCCACCAGCAGCCCAGTGTCGAAGGACAGGAATTACAATGAGCAGTTCTTC.

This chain uses TRBV6-5 with TRBJ1-2; no reliable D call. The CDR3 has 15 amino acids. Per the germline V gene, CDR1 is MNHEY and CDR2 is SVGAGI. Trimming removed 2 bases at V and 4 bases at J, with 14 bases between. Here the CDR3 DNA reads TGTGCCAGCAGTTACGTGTCCCTGGGAGGCTATGGCTACACCTTC. Its protein is CASSYVSLGGYGYTF.

The chain joins TRBV4-3 to TRBJ2-1; 15 bases fit TRBD2. The V gene end was trimmed by 0 bases and the J gene end by 7 bases; junction bases not matched to a gene: 7. The CDR3 consists of 18 residues. The germline gives CDR1 LGHNA, CDR2 YSLEER. The CDR3 protein is CASSQDRTSGRAGNEQFF. CDR3 coding DNA: TGCGCCAGCAGCCAAGATCGGACTAGCGGGAGGGCTGGGAATGAGCAGTTCTTC.

V and J are TRBV28 and TRBJ1-3; TRBD1 is a possible D gene (6 bases). The CDR3 runs 15 residues. V was clipped by 5 bases and J by 1 base, with 12 bases between them. Germline-derived CDR1 and CDR2 are MDHEN and SYDVKM. Written as DNA, the CDR3 is TGTGCCAGCAGTCCCCAGGGGATTTCTGGAAACACCATATATTTT. Its translation: CASSPQGISGNTIYF.

J is TRBJ1-4 and V is TRBV7-9, with a possible D match to TRBD1 (5 bases). The CDR3 loop spans 15 amino acids. In germline, CDR1 is SEHNR, CDR2 FQNEAQ (reference sequence). The ends were cut back, 6 bases at V and 7 bases at J, with 18 bases in the middle. The CDR3 DNA sequence: TGTGCCAGCAGAAGTCCTGTGGGGCGGGGTGAAAAACTGTTTTTT. Its translation is CASRSPVGRGEKLFF.

The chain recombines TRBV9 with TRBJ2-2; D remains unclear. The CDR3 sequence is 14 residues long. Germline-derived CDR1 and CDR2 are SGDLS and YYNGEE. The ends were cut back, 4 bases at V and 1 base at J, with 8 bases in the middle. DNA for the CDR3: TGTGCCAGCAGCACCCGTAAGAACACCGGGGAGCTGTTTTTT. It specifies CASSTRKNTGELFF.

The rearrangement uses TRBV6-6 and TRBJ2-2, with D tentatively TRBD2 (6 bases). The ends were cut back, 5 bases at V and 5 bases at J, with 15 bases in the middle. In germline, CDR1 is MNHNY, CDR2 SVGAGI (reference sequence). The CDR3 spans 15 residues. The CDR3 loop reads CASSGTLTLTGELFF. The CDR3 DNA reads TGTGCCAGCAGTGGGACTCTCACCCTTACCGGGGAGCTGTTTTTT.

This chain connects TRBV19 to TRBJ2-1; D is uncertain. The V and J ends lost 7 bases and 4 bases respectively, with 8 bases between them. CDR1 is LNHDA, CDR2 SQIVND, per germline (reference sequence). The CDR3 contains 12 residues. CDR3 bases: TGTGCCAGTACCCAGACGTACAATGAGCAGTTCTTC. It translates to CASTQTYNEQFF.

This chain connects TRBV7-9 to TRBJ2-1; tentatively, D is TRBD1 (5 bases). Germline loops: CDR1 SEHNR, CDR2 FQNEAQ (reference sequence). V dropped 5 bases and J dropped 8 bases, with 10 bases sitting between them. The CDR3 runs to 12 residues. The CDR3, as DNA: TGTGCCAGCAGCCGTAGACAGTATGAGCAGTTCTTC. As protein: CASSRRQYEQFF.

The V and J genes are TRBV4-1 and TRBJ2-3; 7 bases fit TRBD1. Germline V lookup: CDR1 MGHRA, CDR2 YSYEKL. With 0 bases clipped from V and 4 bases from J, the junction kept 7 bases outside the gene matches. The CDR3 consists of 16 residues. The CDR3, as DNA: TGCGCCAGCAGCCAAGACCATGGACAGGTGGCAGATACGCAGTATTTT. Residues: CASSQDHGQVADTQYF.

As regards this clone: With a much larger clone just one base away, this may be a read error. The sample contains more than one DNA sequence encoding this CDR3. The chain combines TRBV30 with TRBJ1-6; D might be TRBD1 (5 bases). V lost 4 bases, J lost 10 bases, and 20 bases lay in between. CDR1 is GTSNPN, CDR2 SVGIG, per germline (reference sequence). The CDR3 runs 15 residues. CDR3 nucleotides: TGTGCCTGGACTCTCGACAGAGTACAGAACTCACCCCTCCACTTT. It yields the protein CAWTLDRVQNSPLHF. Full variable domain (missing parts from reference TRBV30 and TRBJ1-6): SQTIHQWPATLVQPVGSPLSLECTVEGTSNPNLYWYRQAAGRGLQLLFYSVGIGQISSEVPQNLSASRPQDRQFILSSKKLLLSDSGFYLCAWTLDRVQNSPLHFGNGTRLTVT.